One sample yielded the 14 T cell receptor beta chains listed below, sequenced in a study of cytomegalovirus exposure and HLA in healthy donors. Primers for the PCR totalled 60 Vbeta and 13 Jbeta. Profiled with immunoSEQ multiplex PCR; TCRdb holds only in-frame clones, not every one. The table shows about 62,000 clones, with approximately 89% occurring only once. Sequencing input: PBMCs. The origin of the receptors is a man aged 18 to 35 in good health and CMV-seronegative.

The gene calls are TRBV6-4 and TRBJ2-2, with D perhaps TRBD1 (6 bases). CDR1 and CDR2 (germline): MRHNA, SNTAGT. V was clipped by 5 bases and J by 6 bases, with 13 bases between them. CDR3 length: 14 residues. CDR3 sequence: CASSLSRGSGELFF. DNA of the CDR3: TGTGCCAGCAGTTTAAGCAGGGGATCCGGGGAGCTGTTTTTT.

The chain employs TRBV30 and TRBJ2-1; maybe TRBD1 (5 bases). Trimming took off 2 bases at V and 5 bases at J, with 10 bases between the two ends. CDR3 length: 13 residues. In germline, CDR1 is GTSNPN, CDR2 SVGIG (reference sequence). The CDR3 protein is CAWSPQANNEQFF. As DNA, the CDR3 is TGTGCCTGGAGTCCACAGGCGAACAATGAGCAGTTCTTC.

In its sample, this clone was seen once. The chain joins TRBV7-9 to TRBJ2-3; 8 bases map to TRBD1. The CDR3 consists of 12 residues. Germline V gene lookup returns CDR1 SEHNR and CDR2 FQNEAQ (reference sequence). J gave up 9 bases and V 5 bases, and 4 bases lay outside the gene matches. The CDR3 bases are TGTGCCAGCAGCCCCGGACAGGGAACGCAGTATTTT. Translating it yields CASSPGQGTQYF.

This rearrangement joins TRBV25-1 to TRBJ2-7; 9 nucleotides line up with TRBD1. V was pared by 4 bases and J by 1 base, with 8 bases of the junction left unmatched. This CDR3 is built from 16 residues. Per germline, CDR1 MGHDK and CDR2 SYGVNS. The CDR3 here is CASSVAPGTGSYEQYF. The CDR3 DNA is TGTGCCAGCAGTGTCGCTCCCGGGACAGGGTCCTACGAGCAGTACTTC.

The chain uses TRBV5-4 and TRBJ2-3; 14 bases match TRBD2. Losses at the gene ends were 3 bases for V and 8 bases for J; bases not matched to a gene: 8. This CDR3 spans 16 amino acids. Germline assignment: CDR1 SGHNT and CDR2 YYREEE (reference sequence). The CDR3: CASSSRLAGGQGTQYF. Here the CDR3 DNA reads TGTGCCAGCAGCTCCCGACTAGCGGGGGGGCAAGGTACGCAGTATTTT.

This clone was seen a handful of times. V usage is TRBV4-2 and J usage is TRBJ2-3; no clear D gene. Trimming left V 3 bases short and J 4 bases short, with 11 bases between. This CDR3 is 14 amino acids long. From germline, CDR1 is LGHNA and CDR2 YNFKEQ. The CDR3 DNA reads as TGTGCCAGCAGCCAGGGTGATGGAGCAGATACGCAGTATTTT. It encodes CASSQGDGADTQYF.

Comment on this clone: This CDR3 is also generated by other DNA sequences in the sample. The V and J genes are TRBV11-3 and TRBJ1-1, with unresolved D. CDR1 is SGHNT and CDR2 is YENEEA in the germline V gene. This CDR3 is 13 amino acids long. The V end was cut by 3 bases, the J end by 1 base, with 6 bases between. In DNA form, the CDR3 reads TGTGCCAGCAGCTTCGAGGGGAACACTGAAGCTTTCTTT. It codes for CASSFEGNTEAFF. Looking up the rest from reference TRBV11-3 and TRBJ1-1 gives the full variable domain: EAGVVQSPRYKIIEKKQPVAFWCNPISGHNTLYWYLQNLGQGPELLIRYENEEAVDDSQLPKDRFSAERLKGVDSTLKIQPAELGDSAVYLCASSFEGNTEAFFGQGTRLTVV.

The CDR3 bases are TGTGCCACCTTGGGGGACTCGAACACCGGGGAGCTGTTTTTT. Protein: CATLGDSNTGELFF. The V gene is TRBV10-3, the J gene TRBJ2-2, with D perhaps matching TRBD2 (6 bases). CDR1 is ENHRY and CDR2 is SYGVKD in the germline V gene. This CDR3 has 14 residues. V lost 10 bases and J 0 bases, leaving 12 bases between the germline ends.

The chain has TRBV10-1 and TRBJ1-4; perhaps TRBD1 as D (5 bases). The germline V gene encodes CDR1 WNHNN and CDR2 SYGVQD (reference sequence). The CDR3 has 14 residues. V lost 6 bases and J lost 1, with 9 bases in between. CDR3 bases: TGCGCCAGCAGCGCCGGGGGAACTAATGAAAAACTGTTTTTT. Protein sequence: CASSAGGTNEKLFF.

The chain carries TRBV7-8 and TRBJ2-1, with 8 bases fitting TRBD2. The CDR3 loop spans 15 amino acids. The germline V gene has CDR1 SGHVS and CDR2 FQNEAQ. V trimming: 3 bases; J trimming: 8 bases; junction bases outside the gene matches: 9. The CDR3 is CASSFGGAAGHEQFF. The CDR3 DNA reads as TGTGCCAGCAGCTTCGGGGGGGCTGCAGGCCATGAGCAGTTCTTC.

Only one count was recorded for this clone. The J gene is TRBJ2-3, the V gene TRBV7-2, with no clear D. Looked up from germline, CDR1 is SGHTA and CDR2 is FQGNSA. The CDR3 extends over 12 amino acids. Trimming took 3 bases from V and 7 from J, leaving 8 bases between them. CDR3 region: CASSFGSNTQYF. Written as DNA, the CDR3 is TGTGCCAGCAGCTTCGGTTCAAATACGCAGTATTTT.

This sequence joins TRBV30 and TRBJ2-2, with TRBD1 matching over 7 bases. The CDR3 is 15 residues long. Germline assignment: CDR1 GTSNPN and CDR2 SVGIG (reference sequence). V was clipped by 0 bases and J by 2 bases; unmatched bases: 3. The CDR3 loop is CAWSVLGGNTGELFF. The CDR3 DNA reads TGTGCCTGGAGTGTACTAGGGGGCAACACCGGGGAGCTGTTTTTT.

The V call is TRBV6-1, the J call TRBJ1-1, with 8 bases lining up with TRBD1. Germline V gene lookup returns CDR1 MNHNS and CDR2 SASEGT. V gave up 6 bases and J gave up 7 bases; unmatched junction bases: 7. CDR3 size: 13 residues. CDR3: CASRSQGAGEAFF. CDR3 sequence (DNA): TGTGCCAGCAGGTCGCAGGGGGCAGGTGAAGCTTTCTTT.

The chain recombines TRBV14 with TRBJ2-3, with D possibly TRBD1 on 6 matching bases. CDR1 is SGHDN, CDR2 FVKESK, per germline. The V end lost 0 bases, the J end lost 9 bases, and 22 bases lay between the germline ends. The CDR3 length is 17 residues. CDR3 DNA sequence: TGTGCCAGCAGCCAAGATATCCCTAGCCGGATCAGGGGCACGCAGTATTTT. It is translated as CASSQDIPSRIRGTQYF.